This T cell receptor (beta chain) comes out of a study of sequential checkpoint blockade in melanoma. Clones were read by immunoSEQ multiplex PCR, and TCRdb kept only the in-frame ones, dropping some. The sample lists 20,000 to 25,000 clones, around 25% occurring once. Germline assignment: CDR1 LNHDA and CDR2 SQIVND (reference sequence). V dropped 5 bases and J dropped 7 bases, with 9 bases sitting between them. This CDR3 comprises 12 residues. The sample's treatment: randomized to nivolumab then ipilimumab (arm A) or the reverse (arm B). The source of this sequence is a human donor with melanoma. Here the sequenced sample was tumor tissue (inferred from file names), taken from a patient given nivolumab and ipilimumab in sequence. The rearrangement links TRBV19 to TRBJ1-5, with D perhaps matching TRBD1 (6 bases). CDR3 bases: TGTGCCAGTAGTGTACAGGGCCAGCCCCAGCATTTT. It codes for CASSVQGQPQHF.